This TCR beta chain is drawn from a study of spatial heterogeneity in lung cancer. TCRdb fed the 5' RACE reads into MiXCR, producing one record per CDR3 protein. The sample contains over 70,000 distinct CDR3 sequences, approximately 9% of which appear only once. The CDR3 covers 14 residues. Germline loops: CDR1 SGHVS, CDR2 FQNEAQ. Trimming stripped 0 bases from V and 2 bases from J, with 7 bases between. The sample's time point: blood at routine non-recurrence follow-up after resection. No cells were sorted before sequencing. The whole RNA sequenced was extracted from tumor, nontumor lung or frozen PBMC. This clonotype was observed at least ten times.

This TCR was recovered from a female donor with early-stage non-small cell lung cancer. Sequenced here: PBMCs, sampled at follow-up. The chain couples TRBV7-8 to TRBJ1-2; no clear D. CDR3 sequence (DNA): TGTGCCAGCAGCTTAGCGCGAGGGAACTATGGCTACACCTTC. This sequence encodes CASSLARGNYGYTF.